Each of the 15 T cell receptor beta chains below was sequenced from the same sample in a study of T cells in localized non-small cell lung cancer. Profiling relied on immunoSEQ multiplex PCR, and the TCRdb table lists in-frame clones only, not all of them. Of 3,300 or so clones in the sample, under 25% were seen once. The sample here was lung tumor tissue, taken before any cancer treatment. These receptors were collected from a female donor older than 55 with stage II lung adenocarcinoma.

This clone was seen a handful of times. The chain is built from TRBV11-3 and TRBJ2-1; D call uncertain. This CDR3 has 14 amino acids. Germline values: CDR1 SGHNT, CDR2 YENEEA. Trimming left V 3 bases short and J 8 bases short, with 14 bases between. In nucleotides, the CDR3 is TGTGCCAGCAGCTTGCAACAGCTTGCTGATGAGCAGTTCTTC. This codes for CASSLQQLADEQFF.

The chain recombines TRBV5-1 with TRBJ1-2; unclear D gene. The CDR3 runs 14 residues. CDR1 and CDR2 from the germline V gene are SGHRS and YFSETQ. V dropped 0 bases and J dropped 3 bases, with 9 bases sitting between them. This chain's CDR3 is CASSLAEGYYGYTF. CDR3 nucleotides: TGCGCCAGCAGCTTGGCCGAGGGTTACTATGGCTACACCTTC.

The chain has TRBV19 and TRBJ1-5, with D tentatively TRBD1 (5 bases). With 5 bases removed from V and 7 bases from J, the gap between germline ends came to 18 bases. This CDR3 is 15 amino acids long. Germline V gene data show CDR1 as LNHDA and CDR2 as SQIVND (reference sequence). CDR3: CASSPPPGSGQPQHF. The CDR3 DNA follows: TGTGCCAGTAGTCCCCCCCCAGGGTCGGGCCAGCCCCAGCATTTT.

This clone was seen a handful of times. V and J are TRBV6-8 and TRBJ1-3; no clear D. The CDR3 sequence is 15 residues long. Per the germline V gene, CDR1 is MNHGY and CDR2 is SAAAGT. V lost 0 bases and J 0 bases, leaving 6 bases between the germline ends. The CDR3 loop is CASSYSSGSGNTIYF. CDR3 nucleotide sequence: TGTGCCAGCAGTTACTCTTCGGGCTCTGGAAACACCATATATTTT.

Relative to its sample, this clone is medium-sized. The chain employs TRBV28 and TRBJ2-3; 11 nucleotides line up with TRBD2. The trim removed 6 bases at V and 2 bases at J, leaving 10 bases unmatched. The germline gives CDR1 MDHEN, CDR2 SYDVKM. The CDR3 consists of 17 residues. CDR3 nucleotides: TGTGCCAGCAGCTCCGCAGGACTAGCGGGCGTCACAGATACGCAGTATTTT. It encodes CASSSAGLAGVTDTQYF.

The chain is built from TRBV6-8 and TRBJ2-1; the D gene is possibly TRBD2 (6 bases). Trimming removed 7 bases at V and 10 bases at J, with 17 bases between. The CDR3 is 13 residues long. In germline, CDR1 is MNHGY, CDR2 SAAAGT. The CDR3 reads CASITTPGAEQFF. DNA for the CDR3: TGTGCCAGCATTACAACACCGGGAGCCGAGCAGTTCTTC.

The rearrangement joins TRBV11-3 to TRBJ2-7, with TRBD2 identical over 9 bases. The J segment lost 7 bases and the V segment lost 3 bases, leaving 10 bases of the junction unmatched. Germline V CDR1 and CDR2: SGHNT, YENEEA. This CDR3 is built from 15 residues. CDR3 in DNA: TGTGCCAGCAGCTTGGGTGCGGGAGGGTTGGGGGAGCAGTACTTC. Translating it yields CASSLGAGGLGEQYF.

The V gene is TRBV19, the J gene TRBJ1-5; D is undetermined. This CDR3 has 15 amino acids. V lost 4 bases to trimming and J lost 3 bases, with 13 bases between them. Germline V CDR1 and CDR2: LNHDA, SQIVND (reference sequence). The CDR3 bases are TGTGCCAGTAGTAAAACCGAGAGGAACAATCAGCCCCAGCATTTT. Amino acids: CASSKTERNNQPQHF.

The rearrangement links TRBV6-8 to TRBJ2-3, with D possibly TRBD2 on 5 matching bases. The CDR3 totals 14 residues. Trimming removed 10 bases at V and 0 bases at J, with 14 bases between. The germline V gene encodes CDR1 MNHGY and CDR2 SAAAGT. This CDR3 reads CATLQPGSTDTQYF. The CDR3 DNA sequence: TGTGCCACGTTACAGCCGGGAAGCACAGATACGCAGTATTTT.

This chain's CDR3 is CASIAGDNTDTQYF. The CDR3 bases are TGTGCCAGCATAGCGGGAGACAACACAGATACGCAGTATTTT. The chain combines TRBV6-8 with TRBJ2-3; 9 bases line up with TRBD2. The CDR3 sequence is 14 residues long. Trimming took 7 bases from V and 2 from J; bases not matched to a gene: 4. Germline V gene sequence: CDR1 MNHGY, CDR2 SAAAGT.

By share, this clone counts as medium-sized. The chain recombines TRBV11-3 with TRBJ2-5; a possible D gene is TRBD2 (6 bases). The germline V and J ends were trimmed by 3 bases and 5 bases, with 13 bases remaining between them. CDR1 and CDR2 from the germline V gene are SGHNT and YENEEA. The CDR3 loop spans 14 amino acids. The CDR3 loop is CASSFYGSGETQYF. The CDR3 nucleotides are TGTGCCAGCAGCTTTTACGGGAGCGGGGAGACCCAGTACTTC.

The chain has TRBV11-3 and TRBJ1-2, with a weak D call TRBD1 (5 bases). The CDR3 sequence is 14 residues long. The ends were cut back, 1 base at V and 4 bases at J, with 10 bases in the middle. Germline CDR1 reads SGHNT; CDR2 reads YENEEA. This chain's CDR3 is CASSLGGFAYGYTF. The CDR3 region has the DNA TGTGCCAGCAGCTTAGGGGGGTTTGCCTATGGCTACACCTTC.

This clone appeared a few times. V and J are TRBV5-1 and TRBJ2-3, with a weak D call TRBD2 (5 bases). The CDR3 loop spans 15 amino acids. V was shortened by 7 bases and J by 0 bases, with 15 bases between the two germline ends. Germline-derived CDR1 and CDR2 are SGHRS and YFSETQ. The CDR3: CASGSGFSSTDTQYF. CDR3 bases: TGCGCCAGCGGGAGCGGTTTCAGTAGCACAGATACGCAGTATTTT.

This chain joins TRBV28 and TRBJ1-2; D perhaps matches TRBD1 (5 bases). Germline CDR1 and CDR2: MDHEN and SYDVKM. The V end lost 4 bases, the J end lost 4 bases, and 16 bases lay between the germline ends. This CDR3 is built from 15 residues. The CDR3 DNA reads TGTGCCAGCAGTTCTGCCGGGGGGGAGGTCTATGGCTACACCTTC. Translation: CASSSAGGEVYGYTF.

This clone has ten or more counts. The chain has TRBV9 and TRBJ2-2; D is perhaps TRBD2 (7 bases). The CDR3 spans 16 residues. Looked up from germline, CDR1 is SGDLS and CDR2 is YYNGEE. Trimming stripped 4 bases from V and 3 bases from J, with 16 bases between. The CDR3 region is CASSPSGGAYTGELFF. The CDR3 DNA follows: TGTGCCAGCAGCCCATCGGGGGGCGCATACACCGGGGAGCTGTTTTTT.